The 21 T cell receptor beta chains listed next were all sequenced from one sample in a study of shared clonotypes between healthy human individuals. The naive CD8 subset, CD45RO-negative cells positively selected for CCR7, excluded terminally differentiated effector memory CD45RA+ cells. The data were produced by immunoSEQ multiplex PCR, yet TCRdb's version contains in-frame clones alone and is incomplete. This table holds millions of clones, 85% to 95% found once. The material sequenced was naive CD8+ T cells from PBMCs. The source is a man aged 18 to 30 in good health. Some clones in this sample may be carry-over from other donors' samples.

This clone occurred once. The chain recombines TRBV28 with TRBJ2-1; possibly TRBD2 for D (5 bases). The CDR3 runs to 15 residues. Trimming removed 3 bases at V and 6 bases at J, with 15 bases between. CDR1 is MDHEN, CDR2 SYDVKM, per germline. The CDR3 nucleotides are TGTGCCAGCAGTTTTAGGACTCTCGGTGGCAATGAGCAGTTCTTC. Translation gives CASSFRTLGGNEQFF.

This clone was counted only a few times. V gene TRBV7-2 combines with J gene TRBJ2-1, with 10 bases identical to TRBD2. There are 14 residues in the CDR3. The germline V gene encodes CDR1 SGHTA and CDR2 FQGNSA. V dropped 4 bases and J dropped 4; count of bases not matched to a gene: 1. CDR3 bases: TGTGCCAGCAGCTCAGCGGGAGGGTACAATGAGCAGTTCTTC. This translates into CASSSAGGYNEQFF.

The rearrangement joins TRBV6-5 to TRBJ2-3, with 8 bases aligning to TRBD1. Germline values: CDR1 MNHEY, CDR2 SVGAGI. J was trimmed by 4 bases and V by 0 bases; bases with no gene match: 6. This CDR3 has 16 amino acids. The CDR3 DNA follows: TGTGCCAGCAGTTACTCCAGACAGGGGCGGTCAGATACGCAGTATTTT. Translating gives CASSYSRQGRSDTQYF.

The gene calls are TRBV9 and TRBJ1-1, with TRBD1 matching over 7 bases. Looked up from germline, CDR1 is SGDLS and CDR2 is YYNGEE. Trimming removed 3 bases from V and 1 base from J; junction bases left unmatched: 6. This CDR3 is built from 15 residues. The CDR3 bases are TGTGCCAGCAGCGCCAGACAGGGCGAGAACACTGAAGCTTTCTTT. Its protein product is CASSARQGENTEAFF. Full variable domain (rest looked up from reference TRBV9 and TRBJ1-1): DSGVTQTPKHLITATGQRVTLRCSPRSGDLSVYWYQQSLDQGLQFLIQYYNGEERAKGNILERFSAQQFPDLHSELNLSSLELGDSALYFCASSARQGENTEAFFGQGTRLTVV.

The V call is TRBV2, the J call TRBJ1-4, with D possibly matching TRBD1 (5 bases). The CDR3 is made up of 16 amino acids. The germline gives CDR1 SNHLY, CDR2 FYNNEI. Trimming stripped 9 bases from V and 2 bases from J, with 19 bases between. This CDR3 reads CASLVPGLTTNEKLFF. Written as DNA, the CDR3 is TGTGCCAGTCTAGTCCCGGGGCTAACGACTAATGAAAAACTGTTTTTT.

The chain employs TRBV5-1 and TRBJ2-3, with 15 bases aligning to TRBD2. The CDR3 spans 16 residues. Germline CDR1 reads SGHRS; CDR2 reads YFSETQ. Losses at the gene ends were 4 bases for V and 4 bases for J; bases not matched to a gene: 4. The CDR3 nucleotides are TGCGCCAGCAGCGGGGGACTAGCGGGAGGTTCAGATACGCAGTATTTT. Its translation is CASSGGLAGGSDTQYF.

This chain joins TRBV5-4 and TRBJ2-1; no firm D call. The CDR3 loop spans 16 amino acids. Germline V CDR1 and CDR2: SGHNT, YYREEE (reference sequence). V was trimmed by 1 base and J by 3 bases, leaving 14 bases between them. The CDR3 protein is CASSLSVTQIYNEQFF. The DNA of the CDR3 is TGTGCCAGCAGCTTGAGCGTCACCCAGATCTACAATGAGCAGTTCTTC.

The J gene is TRBJ2-5, the V gene TRBV7-3; 9 bases align to TRBD2. This CDR3 is 16 amino acids long. Germline V lookup: CDR1 SGHTA, CDR2 FQGTGA. Unmatched junction bases numbered 7, after V lost 0 bases and J lost 5 bases. The CDR3 sequence is CASSLTAGGPGETQYF. The CDR3 DNA sequence: TGTGCCAGCAGCTTAACTGCGGGAGGGCCGGGGGAGACCCAGTACTTC.

This chain uses TRBV27 with TRBJ1-1; 8 bases match TRBD1. Germline assignment: CDR1 MNHEY and CDR2 SMNVEV (reference sequence). This CDR3 has 13 residues. V lost 6 bases, J lost 5 bases, and 5 bases stayed unmatched. CDR3 sequence reads: CASRSDRGTEAFF. The CDR3 DNA sequence: TGTGCCAGCAGAAGTGACAGGGGAACTGAAGCTTTCTTT.

This clone was recorded once. The chain links TRBV28 to TRBJ2-1; 7 bases fit TRBD1. The CDR3 has 17 residues. The J segment lost 2 bases and the V segment lost 0 bases, leaving 7 bases of the junction unmatched. Germline lookup yields CDR1 MDHEN and CDR2 SYDVKM. CDR3 sequence reads: CASSLWAGTATYNEQFF. The CDR3, as DNA: TGTGCCAGCAGTTTATGGGCCGGGACAGCAACCTACAATGAGCAGTTCTTC. The whole variable domain, filled in from reference TRBV28 and TRBJ2-1, reads DVKVTQSSRYLVKRTGEKVFLECVQDMDHENMFWYRQDPGLGLRLIYFSYDVKMKEKGDIPEGYSVSREKKERFSLILESASTNQTSMYLCASSLWAGTATYNEQFFGPGTRLTVL.

The chain joins TRBV5-8 to TRBJ2-2; D unresolved. The CDR3 spans 12 residues. Deletions cut 0 bases from V and 11 bases from J, with 8 bases between. The V gene's germline CDR1 is SGHTS and CDR2 YDEGEE. The chain's CDR3 is CASSLGSRELFF. DNA for the CDR3: TGTGCCAGCAGCTTGGGGTCCAGAGAGCTGTTTTTT.

CDR3 protein: CASSFGGSTGELFF. The CDR3 region has the DNA TGTGCCAGCAGTTTTGGGGGGAGCACCGGGGAGCTGTTTTTT. The V gene is TRBV27, the J gene TRBJ2-2, with D perhaps TRBD2 (6 bases). The germline V and J ends were trimmed by 3 bases and 4 bases, with 9 bases remaining between them. The CDR3 totals 14 residues. In germline, CDR1 is MNHEY, CDR2 SMNVEV (reference sequence).

This clone has just one count. The rearrangement links TRBV19 to TRBJ1-2; 11 nucleotides align to TRBD1. CDR3 length: 17 residues. Germline V CDR1 and CDR2: LNHDA, SQIVND (reference sequence). J gave up 3 bases and V 5 bases, and 11 bases lay outside the gene matches. The CDR3 is CASSAGQGAARHYGYTF. The CDR3 DNA is TGTGCCAGTAGTGCAGGACAGGGGGCCGCTCGACACTATGGCTACACCTTC.

The J gene is TRBJ2-1, the V gene TRBV12-5; D may be TRBD1 or TRBD2 (6 bases each). Per the germline V gene, CDR1 is LGHNT and CDR2 is FRNRAP. V dropped 3 bases and J dropped 9 bases, with 12 bases sitting between them. This CDR3 is built from 13 residues. CDR3 sequence: CASGFLRGGEQFF. Written as DNA, the CDR3 is TGTGCTAGTGGTTTTCTCAGGGGAGGTGAGCAGTTCTTC.

The chain recombines TRBV9 with TRBJ2-7, with D possibly matching TRBD2 (6 bases). Germline CDR1 reads SGDLS; CDR2 reads YYNGEE. The CDR3 is 14 amino acids. V was pared by 4 bases and J by 4 bases, with 15 bases between. The CDR3, as DNA: TGTGCCAGCAGCCCCCGGCTAGCGTGGTACGAGCAGTACTTC. Translated, it gives CASSPRLAWYEQYF.

The rearrangement links TRBV27 to TRBJ2-7; weak D call: TRBD1 (6 bases). CDR1 and CDR2 from the germline V gene are MNHEY and SMNVEV (reference sequence). The V end lost 2 bases, the J end lost 0 bases, and 20 bases lay between the germline ends. The CDR3 has 18 amino acids. CDR3 coding DNA: TGTGCCAGCAGTTTAAGGTCCCTAACTCAGGGGAGCTCCTACGAGCAGTACTTC. This translates into CASSLRSLTQGSSYEQYF.

The chain joins TRBV9 to TRBJ1-4, with 10 positions matching TRBD1. The CDR3 covers 18 residues. The J segment lost 7 bases and the V segment lost 4 bases, leaving 16 bases of the junction unmatched. CDR1 and CDR2 (germline): SGDLS, YYNGEE. The CDR3 protein is CASSIGLWTGGKAEKLFF. For the CDR3, the DNA is TGTGCCAGCAGCATTGGTCTCTGGACAGGGGGGAAAGCTGAAAAACTGTTTTTT.

The V and J genes are TRBV6-1 and TRBJ2-7; no firm D call. This CDR3 contains 14 residues. V shed 3 bases and J shed 3 bases, with 12 bases lying between them. Germline V gene lookup returns CDR1 MNHNS and CDR2 SASEGT. CDR3 nucleotide sequence: TGTGCCAGCAGTGAGGCGCTACCGCACTACGAGCAGTACTTC. Its protein is CASSEALPHYEQYF.

Details on this clone: The same CDR3 can be traced to other DNA sequences in this sample. The genes are TRBV9 and TRBJ1-1; possibly TRBD1 for D (6 bases). Germline V gene data show CDR1 as SGDLS and CDR2 as YYNGEE. V dropped 3 bases and J dropped 4 bases, with 7 bases sitting between them. The CDR3 length is 12 residues. CDR3 loop: CASSGGATEAFF. CDR3 DNA: TGTGCCAGCAGCGGGGGGGCCACTGAAGCTTTCTTT. The entire variable domain, with the rest obtained from reference TRBV9 and TRBJ1-1, is as follows: DSGVTQTPKHLITATGQRVTLRCSPRSGDLSVYWYQQSLDQGLQFLIQYYNGEERAKGNILERFSAQQFPDLHSELNLSSLELGDSALYFCASSGGATEAFFGQGTRLTVV.

This chain uses TRBV10-3 with TRBJ2-3, with D possibly matching TRBD2 (6 bases). V lost 8 bases and J 3 bases, leaving 21 bases between the germline ends. CDR3 length: 16 residues. In germline, CDR1 is ENHRY, CDR2 SYGVKD. CDR3 protein: CAIRRLVGGGTDTQYF. The CDR3 DNA follows: TGTGCCATCCGCCGGTTGGTGGGAGGAGGAACAGATACGCAGTATTTT.

The chain is built from TRBV30 and TRBJ2-2; 9 positions match TRBD1. The CDR3 contains 13 residues. Germline V gene data show CDR1 as GTSNPN and CDR2 as SVGIG (reference sequence). V trimming: 5 bases; J trimming: 5 bases; junction bases outside the gene matches: 3. The CDR3 DNA follows: TGTGCCTGGGGGACAGGGAGGACCGGGGAGCTGTTTTTT. Its translation is CAWGTGRTGELFF.